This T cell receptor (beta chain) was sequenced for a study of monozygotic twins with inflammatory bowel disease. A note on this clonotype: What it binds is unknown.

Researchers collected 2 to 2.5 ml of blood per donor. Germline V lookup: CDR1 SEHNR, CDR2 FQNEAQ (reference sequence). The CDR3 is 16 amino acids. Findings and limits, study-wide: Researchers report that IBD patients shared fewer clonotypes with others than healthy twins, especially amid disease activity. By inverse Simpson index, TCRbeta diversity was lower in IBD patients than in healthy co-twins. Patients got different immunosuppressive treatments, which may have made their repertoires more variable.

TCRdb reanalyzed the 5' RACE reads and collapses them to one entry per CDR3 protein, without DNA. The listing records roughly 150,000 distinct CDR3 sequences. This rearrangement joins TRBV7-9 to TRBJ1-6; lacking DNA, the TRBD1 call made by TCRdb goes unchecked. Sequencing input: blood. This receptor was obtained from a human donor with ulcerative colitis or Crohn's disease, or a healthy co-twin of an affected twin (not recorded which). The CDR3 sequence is CASSPTTGTYNSPLHF.